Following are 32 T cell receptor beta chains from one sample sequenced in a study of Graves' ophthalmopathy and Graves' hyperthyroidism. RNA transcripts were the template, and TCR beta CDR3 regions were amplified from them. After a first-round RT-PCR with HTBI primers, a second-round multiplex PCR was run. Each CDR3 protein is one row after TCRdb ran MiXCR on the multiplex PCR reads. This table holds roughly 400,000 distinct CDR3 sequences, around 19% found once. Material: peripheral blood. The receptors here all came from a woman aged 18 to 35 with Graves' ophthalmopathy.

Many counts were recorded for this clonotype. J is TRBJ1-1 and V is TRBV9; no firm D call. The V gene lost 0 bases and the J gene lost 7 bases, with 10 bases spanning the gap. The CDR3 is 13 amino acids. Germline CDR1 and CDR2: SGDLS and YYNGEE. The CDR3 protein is CASSVGRDNEAFF. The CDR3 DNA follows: TGTGCCAGCAGCGTAGGAAGAGACAATGAAGCTTTCTTT.

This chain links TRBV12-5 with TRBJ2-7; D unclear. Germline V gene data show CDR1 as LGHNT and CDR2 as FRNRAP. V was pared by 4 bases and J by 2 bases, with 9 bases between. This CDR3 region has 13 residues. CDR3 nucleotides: TGTGCTAGTGGTTATCCTCCTCCCTACGAGCAGTACTTC. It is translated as CASGYPPPYEQYF.

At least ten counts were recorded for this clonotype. The CDR3 DNA reads as TGTGCCAGTAGTATAGAGGTCCAGGCCTATGGCTACACCTTC. Its protein product is CASSIEVQAYGYTF. The genes are TRBV19 and TRBJ1-2; D unresolved. The V gene lost 0 bases and the J gene lost 4 bases, with 9 bases spanning the gap. Germline loops: CDR1 LNHDA, CDR2 SQIVND (reference sequence). The length of the CDR3 is 14 residues.

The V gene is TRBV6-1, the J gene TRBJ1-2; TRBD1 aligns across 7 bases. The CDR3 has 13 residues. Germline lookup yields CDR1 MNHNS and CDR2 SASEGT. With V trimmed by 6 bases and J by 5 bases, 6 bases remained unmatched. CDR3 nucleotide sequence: TGTGCCAGCAGCTCCGGGGACAGTTATGGCTACACCTTC. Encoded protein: CASSSGDSYGYTF.

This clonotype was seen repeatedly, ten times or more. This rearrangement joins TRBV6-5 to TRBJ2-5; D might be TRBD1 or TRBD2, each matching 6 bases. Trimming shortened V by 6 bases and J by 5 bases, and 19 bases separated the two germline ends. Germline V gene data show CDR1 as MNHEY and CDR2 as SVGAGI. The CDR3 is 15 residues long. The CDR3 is CASRQDGGFGETQYF. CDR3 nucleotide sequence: TGTGCCAGCAGACAGGACGGGGGCTTTGGCGAGACCCAGTACTTC.

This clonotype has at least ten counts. The chain's CDR3 is CASSPPGQGPYEQYF. Here the CDR3 DNA reads TGTGCCAGCAGTCCCCCGGGACAGGGTCCCTACGAGCAGTACTTC. The rearrangement joins TRBV6-2 or TRBV6-3 to TRBJ2-7, with 9 positions matching TRBD1. V shed 5 bases, J shed 2 bases, and the junction held 7 bases outside the gene matches. CDR3 size: 15 residues. The germline CDR1 and CDR2 sequences are MNHEY and SVGEGT.

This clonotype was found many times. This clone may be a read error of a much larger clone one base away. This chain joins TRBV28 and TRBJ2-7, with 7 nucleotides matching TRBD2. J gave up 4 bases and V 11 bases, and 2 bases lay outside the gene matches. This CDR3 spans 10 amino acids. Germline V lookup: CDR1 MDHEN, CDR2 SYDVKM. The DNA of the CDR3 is TGTGCCGGCGGGGGATACGAGCAGTACTTC. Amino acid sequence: CAGGGYEQYF.

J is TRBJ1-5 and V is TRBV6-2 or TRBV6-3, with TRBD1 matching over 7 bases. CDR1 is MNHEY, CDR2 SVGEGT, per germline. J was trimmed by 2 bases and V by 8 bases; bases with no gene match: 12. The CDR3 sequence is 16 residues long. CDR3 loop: CASRTYRGAGNQPQHF. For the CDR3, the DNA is TGTGCCAGCCGAACCTACAGGGGCGCGGGCAATCAGCCCCAGCATTTT.

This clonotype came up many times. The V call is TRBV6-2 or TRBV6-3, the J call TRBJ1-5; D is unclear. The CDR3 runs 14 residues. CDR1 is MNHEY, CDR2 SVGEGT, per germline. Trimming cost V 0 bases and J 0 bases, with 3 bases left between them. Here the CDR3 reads CASSYSTSNQPQHF. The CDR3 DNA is TGTGCCAGCAGTTACTCGACTAGCAATCAGCCCCAGCATTTT.

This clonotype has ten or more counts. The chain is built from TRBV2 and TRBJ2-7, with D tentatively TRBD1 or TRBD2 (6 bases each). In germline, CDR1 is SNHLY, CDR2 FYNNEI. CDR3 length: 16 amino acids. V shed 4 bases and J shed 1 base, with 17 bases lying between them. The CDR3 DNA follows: TGTGCCAGCAGTGCGGGGGCCAATGCTTATTCCTACGAGCAGTACTTC. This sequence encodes CASSAGANAYSYEQYF.

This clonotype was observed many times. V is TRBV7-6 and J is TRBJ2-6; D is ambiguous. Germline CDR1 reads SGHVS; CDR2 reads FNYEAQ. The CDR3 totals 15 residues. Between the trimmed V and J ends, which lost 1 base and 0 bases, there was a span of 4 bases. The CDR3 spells CASSLDNSGANVLTF. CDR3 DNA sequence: TGTGCCAGCAGCTTAGATAACTCTGGGGCCAACGTCCTGACTTTC.

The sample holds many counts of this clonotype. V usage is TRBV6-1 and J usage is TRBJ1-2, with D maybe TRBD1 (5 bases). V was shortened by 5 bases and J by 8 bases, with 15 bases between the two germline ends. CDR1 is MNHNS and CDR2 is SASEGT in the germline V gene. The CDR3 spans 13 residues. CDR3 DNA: TGTGCCAGCAGTCCCCGGGACCGTCGAGGCTACACCTTC. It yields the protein CASSPRDRRGYTF.

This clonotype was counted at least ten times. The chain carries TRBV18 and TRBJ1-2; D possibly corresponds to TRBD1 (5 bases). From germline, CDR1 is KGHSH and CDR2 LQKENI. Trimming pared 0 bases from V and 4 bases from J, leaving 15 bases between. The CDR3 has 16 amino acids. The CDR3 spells CASSPPGRGAAYGYTF. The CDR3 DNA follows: TGTGCCAGCTCACCACCTGGTCGAGGGGCTGCCTATGGCTACACCTTC.

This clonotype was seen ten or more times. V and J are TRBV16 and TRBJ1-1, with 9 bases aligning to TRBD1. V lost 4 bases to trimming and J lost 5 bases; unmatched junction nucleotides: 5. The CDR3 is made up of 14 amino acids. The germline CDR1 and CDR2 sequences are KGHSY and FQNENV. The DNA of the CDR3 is TGTGCCAGCAGCCGAGACAGGGGGGGAACTGAAGCTTTCTTT. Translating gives CASSRDRGGTEAFF.

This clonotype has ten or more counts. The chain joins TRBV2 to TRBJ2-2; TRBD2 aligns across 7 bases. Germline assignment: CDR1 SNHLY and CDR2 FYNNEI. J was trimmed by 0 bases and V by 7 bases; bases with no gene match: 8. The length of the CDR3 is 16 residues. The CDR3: CASTFEGTTNTGELFF. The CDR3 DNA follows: TGTGCCAGCACCTTCGAGGGGACTACGAACACCGGGGAGCTGTTTTTT.

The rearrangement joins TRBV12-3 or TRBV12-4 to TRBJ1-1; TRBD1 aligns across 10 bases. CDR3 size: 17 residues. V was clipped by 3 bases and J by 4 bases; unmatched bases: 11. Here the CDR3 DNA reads TGTGCCAGCAGTTTTTACCGGGACAGGGGACGGGGCACTGAAGCTTTCTTT. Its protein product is CASSFYRDRGRGTEAFF.

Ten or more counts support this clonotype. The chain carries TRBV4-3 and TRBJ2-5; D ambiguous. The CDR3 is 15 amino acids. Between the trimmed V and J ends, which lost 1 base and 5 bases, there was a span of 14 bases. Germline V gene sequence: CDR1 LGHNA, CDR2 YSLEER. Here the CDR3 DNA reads TGCGCCAGCAGCCAAGCACGAGTGGGCTCGGAGACCCAGTACTTC. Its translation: CASSQARVGSETQYF.

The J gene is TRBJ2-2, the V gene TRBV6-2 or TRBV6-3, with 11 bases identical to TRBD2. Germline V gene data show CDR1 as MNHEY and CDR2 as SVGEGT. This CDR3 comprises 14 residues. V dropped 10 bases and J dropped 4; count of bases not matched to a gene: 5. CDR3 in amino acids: CAIRGLAATGELFF. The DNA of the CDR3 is TGTGCCATCAGGGGACTAGCGGCCACCGGGGAGCTGTTTTTT.

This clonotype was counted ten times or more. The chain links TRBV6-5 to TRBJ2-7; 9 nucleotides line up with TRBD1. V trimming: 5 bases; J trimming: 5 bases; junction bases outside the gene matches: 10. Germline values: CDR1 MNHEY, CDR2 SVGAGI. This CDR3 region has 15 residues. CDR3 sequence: CASSIPGQGTHEQYF. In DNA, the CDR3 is TGTGCCAGCAGTATCCCGGGACAGGGTACTCACGAGCAGTACTTC.

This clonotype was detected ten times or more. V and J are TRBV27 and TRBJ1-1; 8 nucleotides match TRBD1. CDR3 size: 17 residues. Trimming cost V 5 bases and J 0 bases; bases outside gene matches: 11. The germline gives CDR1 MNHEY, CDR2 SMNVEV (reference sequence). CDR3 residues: CASSRADRGTMNTEAFF. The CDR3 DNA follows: TGTGCCAGCAGTAGGGCCGACAGGGGTACTATGAACACTGAAGCTTTCTTT.

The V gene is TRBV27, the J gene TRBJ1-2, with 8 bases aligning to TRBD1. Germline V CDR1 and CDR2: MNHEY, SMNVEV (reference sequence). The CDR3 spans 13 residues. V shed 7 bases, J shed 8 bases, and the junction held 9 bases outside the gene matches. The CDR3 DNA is TGTGCCAGCACTGGCAGGGGGCATAGGGGCTACACCTTC. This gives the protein CASTGRGHRGYTF.

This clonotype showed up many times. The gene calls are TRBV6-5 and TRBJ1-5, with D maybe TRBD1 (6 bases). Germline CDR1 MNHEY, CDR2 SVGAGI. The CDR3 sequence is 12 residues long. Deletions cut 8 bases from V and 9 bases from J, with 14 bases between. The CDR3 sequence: CASRQVMGPQHF. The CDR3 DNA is TGTGCCAGCCGACAGGTCATGGGGCCCCAGCATTTT.

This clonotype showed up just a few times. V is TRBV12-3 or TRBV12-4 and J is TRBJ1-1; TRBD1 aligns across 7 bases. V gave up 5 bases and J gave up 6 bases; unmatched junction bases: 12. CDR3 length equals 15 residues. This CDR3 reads CASSPRVAGGSEAFF. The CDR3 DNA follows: TGTGCCAGCAGTCCCCGTGTCGCAGGGGGGTCTGAAGCTTTCTTT.

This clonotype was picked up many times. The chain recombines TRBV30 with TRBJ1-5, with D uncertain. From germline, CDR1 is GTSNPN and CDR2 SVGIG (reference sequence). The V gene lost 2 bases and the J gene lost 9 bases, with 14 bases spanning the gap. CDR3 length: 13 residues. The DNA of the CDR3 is TGTGCCTGGAGTCACGAGGTATACCCGCCCCAGCATTTT. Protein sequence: CAWSHEVYPPQHF.

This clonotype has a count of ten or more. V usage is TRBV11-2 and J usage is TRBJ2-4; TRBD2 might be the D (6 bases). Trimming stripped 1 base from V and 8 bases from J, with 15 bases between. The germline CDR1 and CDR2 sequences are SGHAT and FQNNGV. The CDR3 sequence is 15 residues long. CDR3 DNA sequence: TGTGCCAGCAGCTTAGTTTTGGGAAGGAGGGACATTCAGTACTTC. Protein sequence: CASSLVLGRRDIQYF.

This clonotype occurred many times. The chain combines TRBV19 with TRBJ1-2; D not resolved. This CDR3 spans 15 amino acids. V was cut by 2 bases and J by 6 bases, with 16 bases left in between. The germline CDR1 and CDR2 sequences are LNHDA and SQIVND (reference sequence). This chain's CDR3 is CASSINSAGFDGYTF. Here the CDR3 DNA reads TGTGCCAGTAGTATAAATTCGGCAGGATTTGATGGCTACACCTTC.

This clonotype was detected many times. Written as DNA, the CDR3 is TGTGCCAGCAGTAGACAAGCTTTCTTT. Amino acid sequence: CASSRQAFF. J is TRBJ1-1 and V is TRBV6-1; D not resolved. V shed 5 bases and J shed 9 bases, with 4 bases lying between them. The CDR3 has 9 residues. Per germline, CDR1 MNHNS and CDR2 SASEGT.

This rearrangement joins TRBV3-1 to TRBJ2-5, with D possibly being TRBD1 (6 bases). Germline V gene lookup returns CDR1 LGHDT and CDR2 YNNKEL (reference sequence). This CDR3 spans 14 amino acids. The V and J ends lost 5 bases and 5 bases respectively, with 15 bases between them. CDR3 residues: CASSSKWTAETQYF. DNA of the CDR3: TGTGCCAGCAGCTCAAAATGGACAGCCGAGACCCAGTACTTC.

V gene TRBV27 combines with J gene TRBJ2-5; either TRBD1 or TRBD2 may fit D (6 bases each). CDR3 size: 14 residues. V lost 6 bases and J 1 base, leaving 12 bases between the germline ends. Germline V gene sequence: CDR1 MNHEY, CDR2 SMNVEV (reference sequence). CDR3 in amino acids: CASRVQGLQETQYF. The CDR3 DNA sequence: TGTGCCAGCAGGGTACAGGGACTCCAAGAGACCCAGTACTTC.

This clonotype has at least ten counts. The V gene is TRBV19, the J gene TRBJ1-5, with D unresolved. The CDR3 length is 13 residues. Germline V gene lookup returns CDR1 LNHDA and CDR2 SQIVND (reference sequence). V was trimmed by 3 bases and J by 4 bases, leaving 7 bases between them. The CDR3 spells CASSIVPNQPQHF. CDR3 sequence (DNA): TGTGCCAGTAGTATTGTGCCTAATCAGCCCCAGCATTTT.

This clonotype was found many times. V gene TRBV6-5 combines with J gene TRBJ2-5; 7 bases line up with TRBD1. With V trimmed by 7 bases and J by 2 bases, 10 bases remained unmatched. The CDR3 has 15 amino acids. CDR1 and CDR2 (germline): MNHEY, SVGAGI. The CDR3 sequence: CASKDLGQPQETQYF. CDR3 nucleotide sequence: TGTGCCAGCAAGGACCTGGGACAGCCTCAAGAGACCCAGTACTTC.

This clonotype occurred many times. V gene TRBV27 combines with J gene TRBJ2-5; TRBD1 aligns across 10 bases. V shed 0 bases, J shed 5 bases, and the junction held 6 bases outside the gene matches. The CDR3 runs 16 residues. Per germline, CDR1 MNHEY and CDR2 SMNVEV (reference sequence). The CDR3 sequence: CASSLSSTGGRETQYF. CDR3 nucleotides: TGTGCCAGCAGTTTATCCTCGACAGGGGGCAGGGAGACCCAGTACTTC.